This entry lists 22 T cell receptor beta chains sequenced from one sample in a study of blood T cell repertoires in COVID-19. Measured with immunoSEQ multiplex PCR; TCRdb has only the in-frame clones, and not every one. The sample contains more than 65,000 clones, roughly 80% of which appear only once. The sample consisted of peripheral blood. These receptors were collected from a woman of 80 years or more with acute or convalescent COVID-19.

V and J are TRBV25-1 and TRBJ2-1; 7 bases line up with TRBD2. CDR1 MGHDK and CDR2 SYGVNS come from the germline V gene. The CDR3 covers 16 residues. V shed 3 bases, J shed 7 bases, and the junction held 12 bases outside the gene matches. This CDR3 reads CASSDTASGRSNEQFF. The CDR3 DNA follows: TGTGCCAGCAGTGATACTGCTAGCGGACGAAGTAATGAGCAGTTCTTC.

The V call is TRBV3-1 (or the pseudogene TRBV3-2), the J call TRBJ1-4; possibly TRBD1 for D (6 bases). The germline V gene encodes CDR1 LGHDT and CDR2 YNNKEL (reference sequence). This CDR3 has 15 residues. Trimming stripped 1 base from V and 7 bases from J, with 13 bases between. Written as DNA, the CDR3 is TGTGCCAGCAGCCAAGTGAGGGGGGGTCTTGAAAAACTGTTTTTT. Translated: CASSQVRGGLEKLFF.

This rearrangement joins TRBV6-6 to TRBJ1-5, with D perhaps TRBD1 (6 bases). Trimming left V 6 bases short and J 5 bases short, with 17 bases between. This CDR3 spans 15 amino acids. Germline V lookup: CDR1 MNHNY, CDR2 SVGAGI (reference sequence). The CDR3 DNA follows: TGTGCCAGCAGGCCTGCAGGGGAAGGCGATCAGCCCCAGCATTTT. Its protein is CASRPAGEGDQPQHF.

The chain is built from TRBV19 and TRBJ1-1, with D possibly TRBD1 on 5 matching bases. Trimming pared 5 bases from V and 6 bases from J, leaving 10 bases between. The CDR3 spans 12 residues. Germline V gene lookup returns CDR1 LNHDA and CDR2 SQIVND (reference sequence). CDR3 in DNA: TGTGCCAGTAGTTTCCTCAGGGCTGAAGCTTTCTTT. This encodes CASSFLRAEAFF.

This clone appeared a single time. Here the CDR3 DNA reads TGTGCCAGCCAAGCCTTAGCAGGGGGCTACAATGAGCAGTTCTTC. It specifies CASQALAGGYNEQFF. This chain links TRBV2 with TRBJ2-1; TRBD1 matches at 7 bases. CDR3 length: 15 residues. The ends lost 8 bases at V and 3 bases at J; junction bases unmatched: 10. Germline CDR1 SNHLY, CDR2 FYNNEI.

CDR3 loop: CASLTGDYGYTF. DNA for the CDR3: TGTGCAAGTCTTACGGGAGACTATGGCTACACCTTC. This chain uses TRBV12-2 with TRBJ1-2. TRBV12-2 has pseudogene status. The CDR3 length is 12 residues.

The genes are TRBV18 and TRBJ1-3; D may be TRBD1 (6 bases). The CDR3 extends over 14 amino acids. V lost 4 bases and J lost 0, with 7 bases in between. Germline V gives CDR1 KGHSH, CDR2 LQKENI. The CDR3 DNA reads as TGTGCCAGCTCACAGGACAGCTCTGGAAACACCATATATTTT. It codes for CASSQDSSGNTIYF.

The chain employs TRBV3-1 (or the pseudogene TRBV3-2) and TRBJ1-2; 10 nucleotides agree with TRBD1. V lost 1 base to trimming and J lost 6 bases; unmatched junction nucleotides: 2. CDR1 and CDR2 from the germline V gene are LGHDT and YNNKEL (reference sequence). The CDR3 is made up of 14 amino acids. The CDR3 coding sequence is TGTGCCAGCAGCCAAGCCGGGACAGGGGATGGCTACACCTTC. It yields the protein CASSQAGTGDGYTF.

The CDR3 loop is CASSAPRARRTGDTIYF. The CDR3 bases are TGTGCCAGCAGTGCACCCAGAGCGCGAAGAACTGGCGACACCATATATTTT. V usage is TRBV6-1 and J usage is TRBJ1-3, with D unclear. From germline, CDR1 is MNHNS and CDR2 SASEGT. The CDR3 has 17 residues. With 4 bases removed from V and 8 bases from J, the gap between germline ends came to 24 bases.

The V gene is TRBV6-5, the J gene TRBJ1-6; the match to TRBD1 covers 11 bases. This CDR3 comprises 14 residues. J lost 9 bases, V lost 5 bases, and 3 bases had no gene match. The germline CDR1 and CDR2 sequences are MNHEY and SVGAGI. CDR3 sequence (DNA): TGTGCCAGCAGTCCGGGACAGGGGGTTTCACCCCTCCACTTT. This translates into CASSPGQGVSPLHF.

The chain is built from TRBV4-1 and TRBJ2-5; 16 bases align to TRBD2. The CDR3 runs 16 residues. The V gene end was trimmed by 4 bases and the J gene end by 5 bases; junction bases not matched to a gene: 4. Germline assignment: CDR1 MGHRA and CDR2 YSYEKL. In DNA form, the CDR3 reads TGCGCCAGCAGCCCCCGGGGACTAGCGGGGGGGGAGACCCAGTACTTC. This gives the protein CASSPRGLAGGETQYF.

The genes are TRBV4-1 and TRBJ1-2; 7 positions agree with TRBD1. Germline CDR1 MGHRA, CDR2 YSYEKL. This CDR3 region has 15 residues. J lost 4 bases, V lost 0 bases, and 5 bases had no gene match. CDR3 in amino acids: CASSQDPRDSYGYTF. The CDR3, as DNA: TGCGCCAGCAGCCAAGATCCCCGGGACAGCTATGGCTACACCTTC.

The chain has TRBV12-3 or TRBV12-4 and TRBJ1-2; TRBD1 matches 11 bases. Losses at the gene ends were 1 base for V and 11 bases for J; bases not matched to a gene: 3. CDR3 length: 13 residues. This CDR3 reads CASSLGDRGSYTF. The CDR3 DNA is TGTGCCAGCAGTTTAGGGGACAGGGGGAGTTACACCTTC.

V gene TRBV6-1 combines with J gene TRBJ1-5; no clear D gene. The germline V gene has CDR1 MNHNS and CDR2 SASEGT. The CDR3 sequence is 15 residues long. Trimming removed 2 bases at V and 6 bases at J, with 14 bases between. This CDR3 is CASSEILGVGQPQHF. In nucleotides, the CDR3 is TGTGCCAGCAGTGAAATTTTAGGAGTAGGTCAGCCCCAGCATTTT.

In this sample, this clone turned up once. The CDR3: CASSVKGAYGYTF. The CDR3 DNA follows: TGTGCCAGCAGCGTAAAGGGGGCCTATGGCTACACCTTC. V usage is TRBV9 and J usage is TRBJ1-2; the match to TRBD1 covers 7 bases. V lost 1 base to trimming and J lost 4 bases; unmatched junction nucleotides: 1. The germline V gene has CDR1 SGDLS and CDR2 YYNGEE. This CDR3 has 13 residues.

The chain employs TRBV4-2 and TRBJ2-5, with 11 bases lining up with TRBD2. This CDR3 is built from 20 residues. The J segment lost 1 base and the V segment lost 0 bases, leaving 13 bases of the junction unmatched. From germline, CDR1 is LGHNA and CDR2 YNFKEQ. The CDR3 protein is CASSQEPRASGGYPQETQYF. Written as DNA, the CDR3 is TGTGCCAGCAGCCAAGAGCCCCGGGCTAGCGGGGGGTACCCCCAAGAGACCCAGTACTTC.

The rearrangement joins TRBV7-9 to TRBJ1-2; perhaps TRBD1 as D (5 bases). Trimming stripped 2 bases from V and 5 bases from J, with 9 bases between. The CDR3 is 13 amino acids. The germline V gene encodes CDR1 SEHNR and CDR2 FQNEAQ (reference sequence). CDR3 nucleotide sequence: TGTGCCAGCAGCTTAAACACAGGTTATGGCTACACCTTC. This gives the protein CASSLNTGYGYTF.

The chain couples TRBV29-1 to TRBJ2-2; TRBD2 matches 7 bases. The CDR3 has 15 amino acids. The germline gives CDR1 SQVTM, CDR2 ANQGSEA. V was pared by 0 bases and J by 5 bases, with 6 bases of the junction left unmatched. The CDR3 coding sequence is TGCAGCGTTGAAGATAGGCGGGGGAGTACCGGGGAGCTGTTTTTT. This gives the protein CSVEDRRGSTGELFF.

The chain recombines TRBV6-6 with TRBJ2-2, with D maybe TRBD2 (6 bases). The length of the CDR3 is 15 residues. In germline, CDR1 is MNHNY, CDR2 SVGAGI (reference sequence). V was shortened by 6 bases and J by 0 bases, with 11 bases between the two germline ends. The CDR3 coding sequence is TGTGCCAGCAGCCAGACTAGGTCGAACACCGGGGAGCTGTTTTTT. Translated: CASSQTRSNTGELFF.

This chain links TRBV4-1 with TRBJ2-3; 7 nucleotides line up with TRBD1. Germline V gene sequence: CDR1 MGHRA, CDR2 YSYEKL. The CDR3 spans 16 residues. Unmatched junction bases numbered 6, after V lost 0 bases and J lost 3 bases. The CDR3: CASSQDQGTATDTQYF. The DNA of the CDR3 is TGCGCCAGCAGCCAAGATCAAGGGACAGCTACAGATACGCAGTATTTT.

J is TRBJ2-5 and V is TRBV12-3 or TRBV12-4, with D possibly TRBD1 on 5 matching bases. V was pared by 4 bases and J by 6 bases, with 12 bases between. The CDR3 contains 13 residues. This chain's CDR3 is CASSSAGLKTQYF. The CDR3 DNA is TGTGCCAGCAGTTCGGCAGGGTTGAAGACCCAGTACTTC.

The rearrangement joins TRBV4-1 to TRBJ2-3; 8 bases fit TRBD1. Trimming cost V 1 base and J 4 bases; bases outside gene matches: 7. The CDR3 sequence is 16 residues long. The germline gives CDR1 MGHRA, CDR2 YSYEKL. The CDR3 protein is CASSQADRAGADTQYF. For the CDR3, the DNA is TGCGCCAGCAGCCAAGCGGACAGGGCCGGGGCAGATACGCAGTATTTT.